A single sample is the source of the 18 T cell receptor beta chains below, sequenced in a study of T-cell reconstitution after alpha-beta-depleted transplantation in children. It was with unique molecular identifiers that the TCRbeta library was prepared. Each CDR3 protein gets one entry after TCRdb re-called the PCR reads with MiXCR. The sample includes about 240,000 distinct CDR3 sequences, about 25% of them seen just once. This material consisted of PBMCs, taken before TCRalphabeta/CD19-depleted stem cell transplant. The source of these receptors is a girl aged 2-10 years with Fanconi anemia, due to receive a stem cell transplant.

This clonotype came up many times. The J gene is TRBJ2-7, the V gene TRBV3-1, with D perhaps being TRBD1 or TRBD2 (5 bases each). Trimming took 4 bases from V and 5 from J, leaving 9 bases between them. Germline V gene lookup returns CDR1 LGHDT and CDR2 YNNKEL (reference sequence). There are 12 residues in the CDR3. Here the CDR3 DNA reads TGTGCCAGCAGCCGCAGGGACCACGAGCAGTACTTC. Translating gives CASSRRDHEQYF.

This clonotype came up many times. J is TRBJ2-1 and V is TRBV5-5; 10 nucleotides line up with TRBD2. The CDR3 covers 15 residues. The germline CDR1 and CDR2 sequences are SGHKS and YYEKEE (reference sequence). V lost 2 bases and J lost 3; bases outside the gene matches: 2. The CDR3 nucleotides read TGTGCCAGCAGCTTAATAGCGGGGGGCTACAATGAGCAGTTCTTC. It encodes CASSLIAGGYNEQFF.

A note on this clonotype: One end of the junction varies from germline; a read error may be responsible. This chain links TRBV5-5 with TRBJ2-3; D may be TRBD2 (6 bases). Germline CDR1 SGHKS, CDR2 YYEKEE (reference sequence). There are 18 residues in the CDR3. CDR3 DNA sequence: TGTGCCAGCACCTTGGACTACGCCGGACTCCTTAGCACAGATACGCAGTATTTT. Its translation: CASTLDYAGLLSTDTQYF.

The chain is built from TRBV5-1 and TRBJ2-1; 10 bases map to TRBD2. The CDR3 sequence is 15 residues long. Germline CDR1 is SGHRS and CDR2 is YFSETQ. Trimming removed 4 bases from V and 2 bases from J; junction bases left unmatched: 3. This CDR3 is CASSRGTSAYNEQFF. CDR3 sequence (DNA): TGCGCCAGCAGCCGTGGGACTAGCGCCTACAATGAGCAGTTCTTC.

This clonotype was picked up many times. The chain carries TRBV20-1 and TRBJ1-5, with D possibly being TRBD1 (6 bases). Trimming pared 3 bases from V and 7 bases from J, leaving 19 bases between. CDR1 is DFQATT and CDR2 is SNEGSKA in the germline V gene (reference sequence). The CDR3 loop spans 15 amino acids. The CDR3 loop reads CSARGGRGAGQPQHF. CDR3 DNA: TGCAGTGCTAGGGGTGGTCGGGGGGCCGGGCAGCCCCAGCATTTT.

This clonotype was observed at least ten times. V and J are TRBV27 and TRBJ2-1; D is undetermined. Germline assignment: CDR1 MNHEY and CDR2 SMNVEV (reference sequence). With 2 bases removed from V and 2 bases from J, the gap between germline ends came to 7 bases. The CDR3 runs 14 residues. The CDR3 bases are TGTGCCAGCAGTTTAAGAGGAACCTACAATGAGCAGTTCTTC. Protein: CASSLRGTYNEQFF.

The V and J genes are TRBV7-6 and TRBJ2-3; a possible D gene is TRBD2 (6 bases). Deletions cut 2 bases from V and 0 bases from J, with 15 bases between. Germline V CDR1 and CDR2: SGHVS, FNYEAQ. The CDR3 extends over 17 amino acids. The CDR3 sequence: CASSLPTNGGSTDTQYF. The CDR3 DNA reads TGTGCCAGCAGCTTACCTACTAACGGGGGTAGCACAGATACGCAGTATTTT.

DNA for the CDR3: TGTGCCAGCTCAACGGGGACTTTCAAGAGAACCCAGTACTTC. Translating gives CASSTGTFKRTQYF. The V gene is TRBV18, the J gene TRBJ2-5, with D perhaps TRBD2 (6 bases). Trimming shortened V by 5 bases and J by 8 bases, and 18 bases separated the two germline ends. The CDR3 loop spans 14 amino acids. Germline loops: CDR1 KGHSH, CDR2 LQKENI.

This clonotype was seen more than once but under ten times. V gene TRBV5-1 combines with J gene TRBJ2-5; 7 bases fit TRBD1. CDR1 is SGHRS, CDR2 YFSETQ, per germline. V shed 1 base and J 1 base; nucleotides not matched to a gene: 1. This CDR3 comprises 14 residues. The CDR3: CASSLTGAQETQYF. The CDR3 DNA reads TGCGCCAGCAGCTTGACAGGGGCCCAAGAGACCCAGTACTTC.

This clonotype was observed a handful of times. V and J are TRBV20-1 and TRBJ1-2, with a possible D match to TRBD1 (5 bases). The CDR3 is 14 residues long. The germline gives CDR1 DFQATT, CDR2 SNEGSKA (reference sequence). Trimming took off 0 bases at V and 5 bases at J, with 13 bases between the two ends. CDR3 in amino acids: CSARDPRAGYGYTF. The CDR3 region has the DNA TGCAGTGCTAGAGATCCCAGGGCTGGGTATGGCTACACCTTC.

V and J are TRBV14 and TRBJ2-7; 10 bases align to TRBD2. V shed 1 base, J shed 4 bases, and the junction held 7 bases outside the gene matches. From germline, CDR1 is SGHDN and CDR2 FVKESK. The CDR3 consists of 16 residues. CDR3 bases: TGTGCCAGCAGCCAAGGTTACGGGACTAGCGTTTACGAGCAGTACTTC. It is translated as CASSQGYGTSVYEQYF.

The genes are TRBV20-1 and TRBJ1-1; D not certain. This CDR3 comprises 11 residues. Germline CDR1 reads DFQATT; CDR2 reads SNEGSKA (reference sequence). V was trimmed by 6 bases and J by 7 bases, leaving 12 bases between them. The CDR3 spells CSAHTMDEAFF. Written as DNA, the CDR3 is TGCAGTGCCCACACGATGGATGAAGCTTTCTTT.

This clonotype was seen many times. DNA for the CDR3: TGCAGTGCTAGAAGTTCATTCCCCTACAATGAGCAGTTCTTC. This sequence encodes CSARSSFPYNEQFF. The V gene is TRBV20-1, the J gene TRBJ2-1; no clear D. Trimming cost V 2 bases and J 2 bases, with 10 bases left between them. Germline V gene sequence: CDR1 DFQATT, CDR2 SNEGSKA (reference sequence). This CDR3 has 14 residues.

The V and J genes are TRBV12-3 or TRBV12-4 and TRBJ2-6; 9 bases map to TRBD2. The CDR3 covers 17 residues. Trimming took 6 bases from V and 0 from J; bases not matched to a gene: 6. CDR3 DNA: TGTGCCAGCAGGGGATGGCGGGAGGGCTCTGGGGCCAACGTCCTGACTTTC. This sequence encodes CASRGWREGSGANVLTF.

Only a few counts were recorded for this clonotype. The rearrangement links TRBV28 to TRBJ2-5, with D perhaps matching TRBD2 (5 bases). V lost 4 bases to trimming and J lost 5 bases, with 17 bases between them. Looked up from germline, CDR1 is MDHEN and CDR2 is SYDVKM. The CDR3 contains 15 residues. CDR3 loop: CASSSHSTNLETQYF. The CDR3 DNA reads as TGTGCCAGCAGTTCCCATTCGACTAATCTCGAGACCCAGTACTTC.

V is TRBV7-2 and J is TRBJ2-7; 8 positions agree with TRBD2. The CDR3 consists of 15 residues. The germline gives CDR1 SGHTA, CDR2 FQGNSA. V shed 5 bases, J shed 2 bases, and the junction held 8 bases outside the gene matches. DNA of the CDR3: TGTGCCAGCAGCCTGAGCGGGAGTCAAACCTACGAGCAGTACTTC. It encodes CASSLSGSQTYEQYF.

The CDR3: CASSPQREGRRQETQYF. In DNA, the CDR3 is TGTGCCAGCAGCCCCCAGCGGGAGGGCCGGAGGCAAGAGACCCAGTACTTC. The rearrangement uses TRBV7-6 and TRBJ2-5; 10 bases fit TRBD2. Trimming removed 5 bases from V and 2 bases from J; junction bases left unmatched: 11. CDR1 and CDR2 from the germline V gene are SGHVS and FNYEAQ. This CDR3 region has 17 residues.

The chain links TRBV20-1 to TRBJ2-1; D perhaps matches TRBD1 (6 bases). CDR3 length: 12 residues. The ends were cut back, 0 bases at V and 8 bases at J, with 8 bases in the middle. The germline V gene has CDR1 DFQATT and CDR2 SNEGSKA (reference sequence). The CDR3 coding sequence is TGCAGTGCTAGAGAGGGGGCACATGAGCAGTTCTTC. Amino acid sequence: CSAREGAHEQFF.